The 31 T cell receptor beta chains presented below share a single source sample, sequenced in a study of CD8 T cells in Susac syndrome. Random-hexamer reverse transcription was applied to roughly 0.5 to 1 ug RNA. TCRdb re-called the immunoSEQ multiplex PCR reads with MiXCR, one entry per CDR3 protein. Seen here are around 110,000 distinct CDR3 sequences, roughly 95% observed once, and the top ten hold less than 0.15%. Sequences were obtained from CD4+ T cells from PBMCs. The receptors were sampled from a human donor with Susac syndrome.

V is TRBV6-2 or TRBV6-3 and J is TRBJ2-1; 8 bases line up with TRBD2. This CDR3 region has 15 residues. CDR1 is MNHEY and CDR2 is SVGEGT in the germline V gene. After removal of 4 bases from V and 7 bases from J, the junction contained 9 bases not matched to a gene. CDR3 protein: CASSSTGTRRNEQFF. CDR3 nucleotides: TGTGCCAGCAGTTCTACCGGGACTAGGCGGAATGAGCAGTTCTTC.

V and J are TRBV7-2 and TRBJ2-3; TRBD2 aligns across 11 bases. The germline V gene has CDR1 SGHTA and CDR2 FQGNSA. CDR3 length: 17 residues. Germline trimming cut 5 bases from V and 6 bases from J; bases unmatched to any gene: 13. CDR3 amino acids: CASSRSSGRSSPDTQYF. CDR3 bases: TGTGCCAGCAGCCGATCTAGCGGGAGGTCCTCCCCGGATACGCAGTATTTT.

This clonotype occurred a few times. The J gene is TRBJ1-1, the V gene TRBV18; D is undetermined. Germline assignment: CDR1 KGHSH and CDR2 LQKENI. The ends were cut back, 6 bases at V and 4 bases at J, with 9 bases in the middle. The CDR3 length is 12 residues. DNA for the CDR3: TGTGCCAGCTCCCAACAAGGCACTGAAGCTTTCTTT. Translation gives CASSQQGTEAFF.

DNA for the CDR3: TGTGCCAGCAGTCAGGACGGAAAGGGCACAGATACGCAGTATTTT. Translating it yields CASSQDGKGTDTQYF. The V gene is TRBV28, the J gene TRBJ2-3; D is ambiguous. The germline V gene has CDR1 MDHEN and CDR2 SYDVKM. V lost 5 bases and J 1 base, leaving 13 bases between the germline ends. The CDR3 consists of 15 residues.

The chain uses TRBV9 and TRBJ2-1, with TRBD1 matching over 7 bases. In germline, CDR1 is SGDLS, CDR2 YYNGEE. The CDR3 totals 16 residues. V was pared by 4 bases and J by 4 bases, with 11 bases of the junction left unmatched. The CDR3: CASSSPSGTAYNEQFF. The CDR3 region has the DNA TGTGCCAGCAGCTCCCCTTCCGGGACAGCTTACAATGAGCAGTTCTTC. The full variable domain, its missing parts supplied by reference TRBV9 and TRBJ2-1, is DSGVTQTPKHLITATGQRVTLRCSPRSGDLSVYWYQQSLDQGLQFLIQYYNGEERAKGNILERFSAQQFPDLHSELNLSSLELGDSALYFCASSSPSGTAYNEQFFGPGTRLTVL.

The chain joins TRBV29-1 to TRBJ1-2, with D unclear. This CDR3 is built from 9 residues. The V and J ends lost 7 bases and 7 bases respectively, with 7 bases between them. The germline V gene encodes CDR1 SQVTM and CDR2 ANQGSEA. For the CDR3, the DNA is TGCAGCGCAAACATTGGCTACACCTTC. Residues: CSANIGYTF.

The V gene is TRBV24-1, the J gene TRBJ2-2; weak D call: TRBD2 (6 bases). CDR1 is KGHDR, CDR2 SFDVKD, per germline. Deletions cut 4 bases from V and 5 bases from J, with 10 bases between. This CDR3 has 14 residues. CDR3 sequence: CATSEAGTTGELFF. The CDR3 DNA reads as TGTGCCACCAGTGAGGCAGGGACTACCGGGGAGCTGTTTTTT.

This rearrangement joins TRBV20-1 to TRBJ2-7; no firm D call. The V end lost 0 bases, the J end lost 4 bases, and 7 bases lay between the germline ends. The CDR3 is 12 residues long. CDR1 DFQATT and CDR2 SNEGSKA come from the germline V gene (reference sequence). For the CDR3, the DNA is TGCAGTGCTAGAGAGAGCCTGTACGAGCAGTACTTC. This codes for CSARESLYEQYF.

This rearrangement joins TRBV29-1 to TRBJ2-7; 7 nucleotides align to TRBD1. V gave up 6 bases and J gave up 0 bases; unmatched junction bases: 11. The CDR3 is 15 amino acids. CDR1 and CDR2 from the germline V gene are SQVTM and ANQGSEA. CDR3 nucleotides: TGCAGCGTAGGGACGGGACAGATGAGCTCCTACGAGCAGTACTTC. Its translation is CSVGTGQMSSYEQYF.

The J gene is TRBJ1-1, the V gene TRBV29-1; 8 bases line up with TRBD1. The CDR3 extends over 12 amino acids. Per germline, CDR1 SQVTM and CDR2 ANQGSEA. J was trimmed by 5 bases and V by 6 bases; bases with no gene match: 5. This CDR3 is CSVGTGKTEAFF. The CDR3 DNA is TGCAGCGTAGGGACAGGTAAAACTGAAGCTTTCTTT.

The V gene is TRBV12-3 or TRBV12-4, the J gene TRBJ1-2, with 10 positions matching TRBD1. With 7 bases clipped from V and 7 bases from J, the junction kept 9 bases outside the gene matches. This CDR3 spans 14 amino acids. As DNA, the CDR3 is TGTGCCAGCAAGCCGACAGGGGGCACGGCTGGCTACACCTTC. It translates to CASKPTGGTAGYTF.

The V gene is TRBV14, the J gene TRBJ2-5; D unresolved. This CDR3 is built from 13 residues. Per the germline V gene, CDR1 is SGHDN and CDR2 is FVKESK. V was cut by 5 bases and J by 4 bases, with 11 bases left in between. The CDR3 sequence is CASSRTYPETQYF. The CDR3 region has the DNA TGTGCCAGCAGCAGGACCTACCCAGAGACCCAGTACTTC.

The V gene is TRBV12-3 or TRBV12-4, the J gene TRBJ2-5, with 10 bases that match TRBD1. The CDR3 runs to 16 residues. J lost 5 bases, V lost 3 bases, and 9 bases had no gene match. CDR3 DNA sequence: TGTGCCAGCAGTTTTGGGCTGGGACAGGGGCTGGAGACCCAGTACTTC. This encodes CASSFGLGQGLETQYF.

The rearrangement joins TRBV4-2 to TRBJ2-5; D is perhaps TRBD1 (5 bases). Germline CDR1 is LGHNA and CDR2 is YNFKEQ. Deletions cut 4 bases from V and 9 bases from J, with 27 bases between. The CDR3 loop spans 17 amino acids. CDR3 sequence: CASSPRALGPPQVAQYF. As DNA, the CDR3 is TGTGCCAGCAGCCCCCGTGCCCTGGGGCCTCCGCAAGTGGCCCAGTACTTC.

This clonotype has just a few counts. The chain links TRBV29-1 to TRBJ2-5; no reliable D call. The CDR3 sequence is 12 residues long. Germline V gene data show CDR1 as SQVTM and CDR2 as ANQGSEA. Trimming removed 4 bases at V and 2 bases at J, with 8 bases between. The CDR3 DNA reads TGCAGCGTTGGGTTGCGACAAGAGACCCAGTACTTC. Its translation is CSVGLRQETQYF. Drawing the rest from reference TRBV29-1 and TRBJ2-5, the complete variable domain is SAVISQKPSRDICQRGTSLTIQCQVDSQVTMMFWYRQQPGQSLTLIATANQGSEATYESGFVIDKFPISRPNLTFSTLTVSNMSPEDSSIYLCSVGLRQETQYFGPGTRLLVL.

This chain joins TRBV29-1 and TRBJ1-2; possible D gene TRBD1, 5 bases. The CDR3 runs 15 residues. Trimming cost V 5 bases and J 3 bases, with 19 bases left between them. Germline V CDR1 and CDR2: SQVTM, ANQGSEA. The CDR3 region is CSVMGRGGKDYGYTF. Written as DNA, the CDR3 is TGCAGCGTTATGGGGAGGGGAGGCAAGGACTATGGCTACACCTTC.

CDR3 in amino acids: CASSQDDLAGVRNEQFF. The CDR3 DNA reads TGTGCCAGCAGCCAAGATGATCTAGCGGGAGTCAGGAATGAGCAGTTCTTC. This sequence joins TRBV3-1 and TRBJ2-1; 10 nucleotides align to TRBD2. CDR1 LGHDT and CDR2 YNNKEL come from the germline V gene (reference sequence). The CDR3 extends over 17 amino acids. The V gene end was trimmed by 0 bases and the J gene end by 7 bases; junction bases not matched to a gene: 9.

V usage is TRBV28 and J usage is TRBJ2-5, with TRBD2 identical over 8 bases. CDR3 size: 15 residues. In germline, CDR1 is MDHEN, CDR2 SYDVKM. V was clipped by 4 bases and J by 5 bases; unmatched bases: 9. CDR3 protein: CASSSGTRGGETQYF. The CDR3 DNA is TGTGCCAGCAGTTCCGGGACTAGAGGTGGCGAGACCCAGTACTTC.

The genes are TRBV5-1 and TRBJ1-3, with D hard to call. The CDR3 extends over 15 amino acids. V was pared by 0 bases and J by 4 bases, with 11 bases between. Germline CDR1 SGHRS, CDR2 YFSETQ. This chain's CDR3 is CASSLGSSGGNTIYF. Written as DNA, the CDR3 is TGCGCCAGCAGCTTGGGGTCCTCCGGAGGAAACACCATATATTTT.

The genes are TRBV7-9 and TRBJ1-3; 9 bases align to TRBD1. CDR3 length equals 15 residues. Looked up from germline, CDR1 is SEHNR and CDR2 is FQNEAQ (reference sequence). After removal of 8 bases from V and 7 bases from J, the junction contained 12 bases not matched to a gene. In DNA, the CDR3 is TGTGCCAGCTTGCAATGGGACAGGGCAATGAACACCATATATTTT. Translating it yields CASLQWDRAMNTIYF.

The CDR3 DNA follows: TGTGCCAGCAGTCCCCCCGGGGAGCTGTTTTTT. Translating it yields CASSPPGELFF. The V call is TRBV12-3 or TRBV12-4, the J call TRBJ2-2; D is ambiguous. V shed 5 bases and J shed 6 bases, with 4 bases lying between them. This CDR3 comprises 11 residues.

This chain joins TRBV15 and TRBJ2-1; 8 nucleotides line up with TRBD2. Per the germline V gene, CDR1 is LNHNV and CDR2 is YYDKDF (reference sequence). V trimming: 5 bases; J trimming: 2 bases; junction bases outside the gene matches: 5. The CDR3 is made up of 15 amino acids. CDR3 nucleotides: TGTGCCACCAGCGGGCGGGAGGCCCCCTACAATGAGCAGTTCTTC. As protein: CATSGREAPYNEQFF.

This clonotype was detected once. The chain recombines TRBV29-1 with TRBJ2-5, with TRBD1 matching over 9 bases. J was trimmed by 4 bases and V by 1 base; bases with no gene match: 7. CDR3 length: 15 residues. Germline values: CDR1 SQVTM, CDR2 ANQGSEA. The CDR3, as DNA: TGCAGCGTTGAAGGACGGACAGGGGAGTCAGAGACCCAGTACTTC. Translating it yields CSVEGRTGESETQYF.

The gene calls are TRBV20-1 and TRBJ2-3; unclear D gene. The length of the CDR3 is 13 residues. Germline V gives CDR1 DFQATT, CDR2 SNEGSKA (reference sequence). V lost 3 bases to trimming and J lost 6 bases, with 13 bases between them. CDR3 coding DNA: TGCAGTGCTAGGAGAGGCCCCGGTGATACGCAGTATTTT. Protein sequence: CSARRGPGDTQYF.

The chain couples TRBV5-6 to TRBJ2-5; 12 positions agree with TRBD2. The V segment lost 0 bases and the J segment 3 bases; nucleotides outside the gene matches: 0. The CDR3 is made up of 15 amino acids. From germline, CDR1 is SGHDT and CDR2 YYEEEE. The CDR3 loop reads CASSLGLAGEETQYF. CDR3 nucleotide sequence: TGTGCCAGCAGCTTGGGACTAGCGGGAGAAGAGACCCAGTACTTC.

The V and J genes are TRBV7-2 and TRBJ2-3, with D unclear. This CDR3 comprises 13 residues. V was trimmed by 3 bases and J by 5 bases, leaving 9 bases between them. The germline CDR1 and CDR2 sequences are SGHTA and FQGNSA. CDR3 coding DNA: TGTGCCAGCAGCTTGACGTGGGGAGATACGCAGTATTTT. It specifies CASSLTWGDTQYF. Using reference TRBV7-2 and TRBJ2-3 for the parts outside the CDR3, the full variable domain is GAGVSQSPSNKVTEKGKDVELRCDPISGHTALYWYRQSLGQGLEFLIYFQGNSAPDKSGLPSDRFSAERTGGSVSTLTIQRTQQEDSAVYLCASSLTWGDTQYFGPGTRLTVL.

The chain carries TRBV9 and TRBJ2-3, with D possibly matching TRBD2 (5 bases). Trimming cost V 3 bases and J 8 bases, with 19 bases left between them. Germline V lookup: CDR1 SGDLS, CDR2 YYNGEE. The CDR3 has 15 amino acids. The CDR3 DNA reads TGTGCCAGCAGCGAGCAGCTATTCGGGGAGACTACGCAGTATTTT. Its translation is CASSEQLFGETTQYF.

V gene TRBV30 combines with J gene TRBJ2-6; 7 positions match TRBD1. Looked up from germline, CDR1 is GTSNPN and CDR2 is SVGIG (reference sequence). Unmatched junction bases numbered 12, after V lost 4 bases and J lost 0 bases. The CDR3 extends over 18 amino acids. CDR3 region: CAWIRAGGFLSGANVLTF. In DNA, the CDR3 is TGTGCCTGGATCCGGGCAGGGGGTTTCCTCTCTGGGGCCAACGTCCTGACTTTC. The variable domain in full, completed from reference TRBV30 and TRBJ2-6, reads SQTIHQWPATLVQPVGSPLSLECTVEGTSNPNLYWYRQAAGRGLQLLFYSVGIGQISSEVPQNLSASRPQDRQFILSSKKLLLSDSGFYLCAWIRAGGFLSGANVLTFGAGSRLTVL.

In DNA, the CDR3 is TGCAGTGCGACGGACCGGGACAGGGGATTAAAAGTGCAGTACTTC. It yields the protein CSATDRDRGLKVQYF. This rearrangement joins TRBV20-1 to TRBJ2-7; TRBD1 aligns across 10 bases. CDR3 length: 15 residues. The trim removed 6 bases at V and 9 bases at J, leaving 17 bases unmatched. Germline CDR1 is DFQATT and CDR2 is SNEGSKA (reference sequence).

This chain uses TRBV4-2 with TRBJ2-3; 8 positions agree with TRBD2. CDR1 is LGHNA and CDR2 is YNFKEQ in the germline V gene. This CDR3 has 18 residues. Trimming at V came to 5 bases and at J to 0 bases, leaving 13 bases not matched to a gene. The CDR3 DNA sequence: TGTGCCAGCAGCGAAAGGGTTTCAGCGGGAGTTAGCACAGATACGCAGTATTTT. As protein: CASSERVSAGVSTDTQYF.

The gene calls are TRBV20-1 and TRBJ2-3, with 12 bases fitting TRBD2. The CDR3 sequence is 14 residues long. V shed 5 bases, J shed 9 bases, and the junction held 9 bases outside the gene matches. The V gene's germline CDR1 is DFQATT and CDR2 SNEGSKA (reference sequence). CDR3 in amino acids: CSASRTSGEGTQYF. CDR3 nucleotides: TGCAGTGCTTCCCGGACTAGCGGGGAGGGGACGCAGTATTTT.